This TCR beta chain was sequenced in a study of cytomegalovirus exposure and HLA in healthy donors. Study context: Early release data held 80 million to 100 million unique TCRs from HLA-typed donors. Whole-study results and caveats: Rare TCR sequences predominated, though certain public TCRs were found in many donors. In a later analysis, V- and J-gene trimming of beta chains associated with a DCLRE1C missense variant, replicated independently.

Trimming pared 4 bases from V and 3 bases from J, leaving 18 bases between. The CDR3 consists of 16 residues. CDR1 and CDR2 from the germline V gene are MDHEN and SYDVKM. Details on this clone: Its specificity is not known.

The PCR used 60 Vbeta and 13 Jbeta primers. The authors' processing: A later analysis counted tens of millions of unique TCR beta chains, about 11 million shared. Profiled with immunoSEQ multiplex PCR; TCRdb holds only in-frame clones, not every one. From that table come the V and J calls and clone size; the DNA was used to work out D and trimming. Of 150,000 to 200,000 clones listed, roughly 80% were seen once; the top ten hold under 1%. This chain connects TRBV28 to TRBJ1-1; D is perhaps TRBD1 (5 bases). Sequencing was done on a sample of PBMCs. This receptor was identified in a girl under 10 years old in good health and CMV-seropositive. CDR3 DNA: TGTGCCAGCAGTTGGCCACTGGGGCAGCGTTACACTGAAGCTTTCTTT. Translating it yields CASSWPLGQRYTEAFF.